These T cell receptor beta chains were read from a single sample in a study of long-term antiretroviral therapy in people with HIV. TCRdb's table, derived via immunoSEQ multiplex PCR, lists solely in-frame clones and lacks some. This sample yields about 30,000 clones, of which about 88% are seen a single time; 4.8% belongs to the top ten. Material: unsorted PBMCs, obtained about 2.7 years before starting antiretroviral therapy. The receptors here all came from a woman between 25 and 40 years old with HIV. Each CDR3 is given with its conserved first and last residue. D genes are given only for firm matches. Rows give clone size only sometimes, using once, few, many, or a class for an expanded clone.

D gene	J gene	clone size	V gene	CDR3 protein	CDR3 DNA
.	TRBJ2-2	.	TRBV9	CASSVDGRETGELFF	TGTGCCAGCAGCGTAGATGGACGGGAGACCGGGGAGCTGTTTTTT
.	TRBJ1-6	.	TRBV6-4	CASSDGEGNSPLHF	TGTGCCAGCAGTGACGGGGAGGGGAATTCACCCCTCCACTTT
.	TRBJ1-1	.	TRBV10-3	CAISERGPVSDAFF	TGTGCCATCAGCGAACGGGGCCCAGTGAGTGACGCTTTCTTT
TRBD1	TRBJ2-7	.	TRBV27	CASSWTGGDEQYF	TGTGCCAGCAGCTGGACAGGGGGGGACGAGCAGTACTTC
.	TRBJ1-1	.	TRBV27	CASSSTPGLWKNTEAFF	TGTGCCAGCAGTTCAACCCCAGGGTTGTGGAAGAACACTGAAGCTTTCTTT
.	TRBJ2-2	.	TRBV7-2	CASSFRVPTRGELFF	TGTGCCAGCAGCTTCCGGGTTCCAACCCGCGGGGAGCTGTTTTTT
.	TRBJ2-2	.	TRBV11-2	CASSPRGRELFF	TGTGCCAGCAGCCCCCGAGGAAGGGAGCTGTTTTTT
.	TRBJ1-1	.	TRBV5-8	CASSLVLSPDRQNTEAFF	TGTGCCAGCAGCTTGGTACTGTCTCCGGACAGACAGAACACTGAAGCTTTCTTT
.	TRBJ1-2	.	TRBV7-8	CASSLQSRGANYGYTF	TGTGCCAGCAGCCTACAGAGTCGAGGAGCTAACTATGGCTACACCTTC
.	TRBJ2-7	.	TRBV9	CASSVHRDTRFYEQYF	TGTGCCAGCAGCGTGCACCGGGACACCAGATTCTACGAGCAGTACTTC
TRBD1	TRBJ2-1	.	TRBV5-5	CASSFTEDRDLREQFF	TGTGCCAGCAGCTTTACCGAGGACAGGGACCTCAGGGAGCAGTTCTTC
.	TRBJ1-1	.	TRBV5-4	CASSLAPTEAFF	TGTGCCAGCAGCTTGGCCCCCACTGAAGCTTTCTTT
.	TRBJ1-2	once	TRBV18	CASSPLRENYGYTF	TGTGCCAGCTCACCATTACGGGAAAACTATGGCTACACCTTC
.	TRBJ1-2	.	TRBV27	CASSLSAPGLRGYGYTF	TGTGCCAGCAGTTTATCGGCTCCAGGCCTTCGGGGCTATGGCTACACCTTC
.	TRBJ1-5	.	TRBV28	CASSSGGGSQPQHF	TGTGCCAGCAGTTCGGGGGGAGGGTCGCAGCCCCAGCATTTT
.	TRBJ2-3	.	TRBV25-1	CASSLKDTQYF	TGTGCCAGCAGCCTCAAAGATACGCAGTATTTT
TRBD1	TRBJ2-2	.	TRBV27	CASRKPGQENGELFF	TGTGCCAGCAGAAAACCGGGACAGGAGAACGGGGAGCTGTTTTTT
.	TRBJ1-6	few	TRBV6-5	CASSYGDSPLHF	TGTGCCAGCAGTTACGGAGATTCACCCCTCCACTTT
.	TRBJ2-3	.	TRBV27	CASSRPSDTQYF	TGTGCCAGCAGTCGACCGTCAGATACGCAGTATTTT
.	TRBJ1-1	.	TRBV15	CATSRALAEAFF	TGTGCCACCAGCAGAGCATTGGCTGAAGCTTTCTTT
.	TRBJ1-6	.	TRBV6-5	CASNPDGNSPLHF	TGTGCCAGCAACCCGGACGGAAATTCACCCCTCCACTTT
.	TRBJ2-2	.	TRBV2	CASSSRQAGELFF	TGTGCCAGCAGTTCTAGACAGGCCGGGGAGCTGTTTTTT
TRBD2	TRBJ2-3	.	TRBV5-1	CASSLLANTDTQYF	TGCGCCAGCAGCTTACTAGCGAACACAGATACGCAGTATTTT
TRBD1	TRBJ1-1	.	TRBV7-3	CASSSQGQQEAFF	TGTGCCAGCAGCTCCCAGGGACAGCAAGAAGCTTTCTTT
TRBD1	TRBJ1-2	.	TRBV27	CASSLAGGVLYGYTF	TGTGCCAGCAGTTTAGCAGGGGGTGTCCTCTATGGCTACACCTTC
TRBD1	TRBJ2-6	once	TRBV5-1	CASSDDRAGANVLTF	TGCGCCAGCAGCGACGACAGGGCTGGGGCCAACGTCCTGACTTTC
.	TRBJ1-6	.	TRBV10-3	CAIRTEQNSPLHF	TGTGCCATCAGAACAGAGCAAAATTCACCCCTCCACTTT